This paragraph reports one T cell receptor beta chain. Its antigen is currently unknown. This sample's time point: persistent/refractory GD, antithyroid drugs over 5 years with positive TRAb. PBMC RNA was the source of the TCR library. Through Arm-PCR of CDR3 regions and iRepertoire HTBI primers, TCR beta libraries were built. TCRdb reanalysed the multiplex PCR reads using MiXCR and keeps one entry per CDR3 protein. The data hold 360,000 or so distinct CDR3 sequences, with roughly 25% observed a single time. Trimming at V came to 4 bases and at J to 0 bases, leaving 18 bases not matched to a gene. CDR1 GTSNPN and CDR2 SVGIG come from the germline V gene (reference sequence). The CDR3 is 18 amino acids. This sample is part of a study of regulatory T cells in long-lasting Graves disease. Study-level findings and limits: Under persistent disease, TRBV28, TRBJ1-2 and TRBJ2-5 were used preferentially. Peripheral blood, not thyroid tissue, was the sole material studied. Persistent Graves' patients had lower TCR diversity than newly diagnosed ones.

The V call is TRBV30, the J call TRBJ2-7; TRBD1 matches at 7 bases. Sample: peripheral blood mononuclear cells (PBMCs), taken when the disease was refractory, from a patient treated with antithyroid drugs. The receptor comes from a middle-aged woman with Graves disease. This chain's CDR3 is CAWMRQGKGAWGSYEQYF. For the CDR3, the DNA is TGTGCCTGGATGCGTCAGGGAAAGGGGGCGTGGGGCTCCTACGAGCAGTACTTC.